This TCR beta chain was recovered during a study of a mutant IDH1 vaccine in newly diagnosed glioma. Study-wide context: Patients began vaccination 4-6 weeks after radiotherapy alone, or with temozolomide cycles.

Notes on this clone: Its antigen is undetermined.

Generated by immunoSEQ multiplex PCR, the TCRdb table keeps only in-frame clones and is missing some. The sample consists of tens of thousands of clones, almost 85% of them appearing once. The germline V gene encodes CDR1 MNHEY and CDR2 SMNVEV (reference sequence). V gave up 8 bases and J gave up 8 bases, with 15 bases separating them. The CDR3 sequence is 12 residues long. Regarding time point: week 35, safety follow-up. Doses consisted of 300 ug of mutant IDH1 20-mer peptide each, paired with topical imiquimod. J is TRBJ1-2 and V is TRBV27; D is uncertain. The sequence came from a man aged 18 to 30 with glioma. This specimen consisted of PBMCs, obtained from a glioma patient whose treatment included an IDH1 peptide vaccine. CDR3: CASGQGIEGYTF. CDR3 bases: TGTGCCAGCGGTCAAGGGATTGAGGGCTACACCTTC.